These 21 T cell receptor beta chains were all obtained from the same sample, sequenced in a study of T cell repertoires in cytomegalovirus infection. Using its own MiXCR run on the reads, TCRdb lists one record per CDR3 protein. The sample yields 310,000 or so distinct CDR3 sequences, about a sixth seen once. Sequenced sample: PBMCs. All receptors come from a human donor in good health (CMV status not recorded). Some clones in this sample may be carry-over from other donors' samples.

V is TRBV27 and J is TRBJ1-4, with TRBD1 as a possible D gene (5 bases). CDR1 is MNHEY, CDR2 SMNVEV, per germline (reference sequence). V lost 5 bases and J lost 0, with 19 bases in between. The CDR3 length is 18 residues. For the CDR3, the DNA is TGTGCCAGCAGTACTGGAGGAGGGGCCACAACAACTAATGAAAAACTGTTTTTT. This codes for CASSTGGGATTTNEKLFF.

This clonotype was detected many times. This rearrangement joins TRBV7-2 to TRBJ2-2; TRBD1 or TRBD2 may be the D gene (5 bases each). Deletions cut 3 bases from V and 6 bases from J, with 14 bases between. Germline CDR1 is SGHTA and CDR2 is FQGNSA. This CDR3 contains 15 residues. For the CDR3, the DNA is TGTGCCAGCAGCTTTTTCTTATCGGGACCCGGGGAGCTGTTTTTT. This gives the protein CASSFFLSGPGELFF.

Only a few counts were recorded for this clonotype. The chain employs TRBV28 and TRBJ2-1, with TRBD2 identical over 8 bases. The CDR3 has 18 residues. After removal of 3 bases from V and 10 bases from J, the junction contained 20 bases not matched to a gene. Per germline, CDR1 MDHEN and CDR2 SYDVKM. CDR3 sequence reads: CASSLSGAAGGIFREQFF. The CDR3 coding sequence is TGTGCCAGCAGTTTGTCGGGTGCTGCGGGGGGAATCTTTCGAGAGCAGTTCTTC.

This clonotype was found a few times. The V call is TRBV7-8, the J call TRBJ2-3; a possible D gene is TRBD1 (5 bases). The ends were cut back, 1 base at V and 5 bases at J, with 10 bases in the middle. The CDR3 length is 14 residues. In germline, CDR1 is SGHVS, CDR2 FQNEAQ. The CDR3 DNA reads as TGTGCCAGCAGCTTAGAAATAAGGGGAGATACGCAGTATTTT. Translation: CASSLEIRGDTQYF.

The genes are TRBV4-1 and TRBJ2-3; 8 bases line up with TRBD1. Germline V gene data show CDR1 as MGHRA and CDR2 as YSYEKL. J was trimmed by 2 bases and V by 0 bases; bases with no gene match: 10. There are 18 residues in the CDR3. The CDR3 loop reads CASSQDPGQGRITDTQYF. The CDR3 DNA sequence: TGCGCCAGCAGCCAAGATCCAGGACAGGGTCGTATCACAGATACGCAGTATTTT.

The V gene is TRBV27, the J gene TRBJ1-2; maybe TRBD1 (5 bases). The CDR3 has 14 residues. Germline CDR1 and CDR2: MNHEY and SMNVEV (reference sequence). The V and J ends lost 0 bases and 6 bases respectively, with 11 bases between them. The CDR3 sequence: CASSLSWGTDGYTF. As DNA, the CDR3 is TGTGCCAGCAGTTTATCTTGGGGGACGGATGGCTACACCTTC.

This clonotype was observed at least ten times. The chain couples TRBV7-2 to TRBJ1-5; perhaps TRBD1 as D (5 bases). The CDR3 is 13 amino acids. CDR1 is SGHTA, CDR2 FQGNSA, per germline. V gave up 7 bases and J gave up 5 bases, with 12 bases separating them. The CDR3: CASNKDRDQPQHF. In DNA, the CDR3 is TGTGCCAGCAACAAAGACAGAGATCAGCCCCAGCATTTT.

This clonotype was counted between two and nine times. The V call is TRBV5-6, the J call TRBJ1-2; D is unresolved. Germline V gene sequence: CDR1 SGHDT, CDR2 YYEEEE. With 0 bases removed from V and 4 bases from J, the gap between germline ends came to 10 bases. The CDR3 extends over 14 amino acids. Here the CDR3 reads CASSLGEKVYGYTF. CDR3 sequence (DNA): TGTGCCAGCAGCTTGGGCGAGAAAGTCTATGGCTACACCTTC.

The CDR3 is CASLSSGGPDTQYF. The DNA for the CDR3 is TGTGCCAGCCTTTCTAGCGGGGGACCAGATACGCAGTATTTT. The V gene is TRBV7-9, the J gene TRBJ2-3; 10 positions agree with TRBD2. The CDR3 consists of 14 residues. Germline V CDR1 and CDR2: SEHNR, FQNEAQ (reference sequence). The V and J ends lost 8 bases and 4 bases, in that order; junction bases with no gene match: 6.

The chain couples TRBV10-3 to TRBJ2-7, with a tentative D call TRBD1 (7 bases). Between the trimmed V and J ends, which lost 8 bases and 8 bases, there was a span of 19 bases. Looked up from germline, CDR1 is ENHRY and CDR2 is SYGVKD. This CDR3 spans 13 amino acids. CDR3 bases: TGTGCCATCGGAGGGACAGATGCTAACAAGCAGTACTTC. Residues: CAIGGTDANKQYF.

A few counts support this clonotype. The gene calls are TRBV18 and TRBJ1-4, with TRBD1 identical over 7 bases. Germline V lookup: CDR1 KGHSH, CDR2 LQKENI. The CDR3 contains 14 residues. V dropped 2 bases and J dropped 8; count of bases not matched to a gene: 5. CDR3 nucleotides: TGTGCCAGCTCACCAGGGACAGATACCGAAAAACTGTTTTTT. Translation: CASSPGTDTEKLFF.

The chain uses TRBV6-1 and TRBJ1-5; 8 nucleotides align to TRBD1. The germline V gene encodes CDR1 MNHNS and CDR2 SASEGT. The length of the CDR3 is 21 residues. J was trimmed by 4 bases and V by 5 bases; bases with no gene match: 25. The CDR3 here is CASSTLGQARRGQPFNQPQHF. Here the CDR3 DNA reads TGTGCCAGCAGTACCTTGGGACAGGCTCGTCGGGGCCAACCATTTAATCAGCCCCAGCATTTT.

The J gene is TRBJ2-3, the V gene TRBV5-1, with 7 bases aligning to TRBD1. V dropped 7 bases and J dropped 3; count of bases not matched to a gene: 17. CDR1 and CDR2 (germline): SGHRS, YFSETQ. CDR3 length: 17 amino acids. CDR3 coding DNA: TGCGCCAGCGATGTTAGCTTGCGGACAGGAGTTACAGATACGCAGTATTTT. This translates into CASDVSLRTGVTDTQYF.

This clonotype was detected only a few times. This sequence joins TRBV7-9 and TRBJ2-1; D gene uncertain. CDR1 SEHNR and CDR2 FQNEAQ come from the germline V gene (reference sequence). This CDR3 comprises 16 residues. Trimming stripped 1 base from V and 1 base from J, with 11 bases between. CDR3 sequence reads: CASSLEVGRSYNEQFF. CDR3 nucleotides: TGTGCCAGCAGCTTAGAAGTAGGGCGGTCCTACAATGAGCAGTTCTTC.

This clonotype was seen many times. The chain combines TRBV5-6 with TRBJ1-2, with 7 nucleotides matching TRBD1. CDR3 size: 14 residues. Germline-derived CDR1 and CDR2 are SGHDT and YYEEEE. With 7 bases clipped from V and 4 bases from J, the junction kept 10 bases outside the gene matches. CDR3 sequence (DNA): TGTGCCAGCCGTTCCGGGACAGCAACCTATGGCTACACCTTC. Translation gives CASRSGTATYGYTF.

This clonotype was seen a few times. The V call is TRBV5-1, the J call TRBJ2-7; 8 bases match TRBD2. CDR1 is SGHRS, CDR2 YFSETQ, per germline. After removal of 1 base from V and 3 bases from J, the junction contained 6 bases not matched to a gene. This CDR3 is built from 15 residues. In DNA form, the CDR3 reads TGCGCCAGCAGCTTGCGGAGCGGGGGAGGCTACGAGCAGTACTTC. The encoded protein is CASSLRSGGGYEQYF.

The genes are TRBV29-1 and TRBJ1-2; possible D gene TRBD1, 5 bases. CDR1 and CDR2 from the germline V gene are SQVTM and ANQGSEA. There are 15 residues in the CDR3. CDR3 DNA: TGCAGTGTTACAGGCGCTGGTCCTTACAACTATGGCTACACCTTC. Translated: CSVTGAGPYNYGYTF.

The rearrangement links TRBV18 to TRBJ2-3; the match to TRBD1 covers 7 bases. The CDR3 has 15 amino acids. J was trimmed by 2 bases and V by 8 bases; bases with no gene match: 10. CDR1 and CDR2 (germline): KGHSH, LQKENI. The CDR3, as DNA: TGTGCCAGCCGTCCGACAGGGCTATACACAGATACGCAGTATTTT. Translating it yields CASRPTGLYTDTQYF. Variable domain in full (rest from reference TRBV18 and TRBJ2-3): NAGVMQNPRHLVRRRGQEARLRCSPMKGHSHVYWYRQLPEEGLKFMVYLQKENIIDESGMPKERFSAEFPKEGPSILRIQQVVRGDSAAYFCASRPTGLYTDTQYFGPGTRLTVL.

This clonotype was observed a few times. The chain has TRBV6-5 and TRBJ2-7; 8 bases match TRBD2. The CDR3 runs 14 residues. V was pared by 2 bases and J by 2 bases, with 2 bases of the junction left unmatched. Germline loops: CDR1 MNHEY, CDR2 SVGAGI. The CDR3 loop reads CASSYQLAAYEQYF. In nucleotides, the CDR3 is TGTGCCAGCAGTTACCAACTAGCGGCCTACGAGCAGTACTTC.

The gene calls are TRBV4-2 and TRBJ2-5, with D unresolved. Germline CDR1 and CDR2: LGHNA and YNFKEQ. Trimming stripped 1 base from V and 4 bases from J, with 7 bases between. The CDR3 loop spans 13 amino acids. The CDR3 protein is CASSQVYGETQYF. As DNA, the CDR3 is TGTGCCAGCAGCCAAGTCTATGGAGAGACCCAGTACTTC.

The table lists this clonotype with a few counts. The CDR3, as DNA: TGTGCCAGCAGCTTGGACAGGGATTTTTCGTTGGGGGAGCAGTACTTC. Translation: CASSLDRDFSLGEQYF. The V gene is TRBV7-2, the J gene TRBJ2-7; 8 bases match TRBD1. Germline V gives CDR1 SGHTA, CDR2 FQGNSA. The junction had 14 bases not matched to a gene; V was cut back by 3 bases and J by 7 bases. This CDR3 spans 16 amino acids.